This T cell receptor (beta chain) stems from a study of beta chain bispecific antibodies for T cell cancers (dated by TCRdb to the early 2020s). Regarding the complete study: T cells from healthy donors were cocultured with T cell leukemia lines in the presence of bispecific antibodies, after which the depletion of each TRBV family was measured by TRBV sequencing of the surviving cells. Surface TRBV12 (TRBV12-3) was expressed by Jurkat cells, and surface TRBV5-5 was expressed by HPB-ALL cells.

Summary of the overall study and its limitations: Every sequenced sample contained a mix of leukemia cell line cells and normal T cells, and most targeted TRBV signal came from the leukemia cells rather than from the normal T cells. Cross-reactivity of the anti-TRBV5-5 antibody with TRBV5-6 was attributed to high sequence similarity between the two genes.

There are 14 amino acids in the CDR3, from cysteine to phenylalanine inclusive. Only the CDR3 DNA is retained, 42 bases long and in frame from the first base. Looking up the germline V gene yields CDR1 WSHSY and CDR2 SAAADI. V gives up 2 bases and J gives up 8 bases, and the segment between their germline ends measures 13 bases. T cells were expanded from blood mononuclear cells with anti-CD3 antibody OKT3 or CD3/CD28 Dynabeads for approximately 3 days. Expanded T cells were maintained in RPMI 1640 supplemented with about 10% fetal bovine serum, recombinant human IL-2 (approximately 98 IU/ml) and IL-7 (around 5.3 ng/ml). Each coculture mixed around 5 x 10^4 target cells and around 5 x 10^4 normal T cells with bispecific antibody in 85 to 100 ul and was incubated at 37 degrees C for 15 to 20 hours. Each bispecific antibody was composed of two single-chain variable fragments, which were expressed in a single-chain diabody format with a His tag. Effector T cells were obtained from healthy human donors, and peripheral blood mononuclear cells were isolated from leukapheresis samples by Ficoll density gradient centrifugation.

This clonotype was recorded many times. Its recognized antigen is unknown. Base quality data are lacking; no much larger clone is found one base away. Unique molecular identifier barcodes were built into the libraries and used for clonotype quantification. Qiagen AllPrep DNA/RNA Micro kits were used to isolate total RNA, and an Agilent TapeStation was used to check RNA quality. TCR beta libraries were constructed by 5' RACE, in which cDNA synthesis was followed by two PCR steps with TCR beta constant-region gene-specific primers. Sequencing of the TCR beta libraries was performed on an Illumina MiSeq platform. In the authors' own workflow: MIGEC, MiXCR and VDJtools were used to process the reads. Clonotype frequency was computed as the clonotype's share of unique molecular identifiers among all unique molecular identifiers in the sample. Nonfunctional TRBV genes classified in IMGT as pseudogenes or open reading frames, for example TRBV1, TRBV12-1 and TRBV21, were left out. TCRdb's own reprocessing of the public reads used fastp at Q25 and MiXCR and kept productive beta chains. Rows with one shared CDR3 protein collapse into an entry with the most common genes and DNA. These V and J calls are TCRdb output, not the study's own analysis. This sample comprises just over 20,000 distinct CDR3 sequences, approximately 2.6% of them detected only once. Approximately 30% of the sample is taken by the ten largest.

This TCR derives from a human donor in good health. Some clones in this sample may be carry-over from other donors' samples. This chain is built from TRBV10-2 and TRBJ2-1; TRBD2 is a weak D gene call, 6 bases matching. The sample taken for sequencing was healthy donor T cells cultured with leukemia cells. The CDR3 reads as follows: CASSENWSGDEQFF. The nucleotides read TGCGCCAGCAGTGAGAATTGGTCGGGGGATGAGCAGTTCTTC.